This T cell receptor (beta chain) appears in the sequencing data of a study of post-analysis software for immune sequencing data. Study-wide context: Both relapsing-remitting and secondary progressive multiple sclerosis featured among the disease courses, as did progressive-relapsing multiple sclerosis. Overall study findings and caveats: F-measure co-clustering was strong for batch-matched samples. For normalized Chao1 diversity, multiple sclerosis patients scored significantly lower than controls did. With TRBV5-6, TRBV5-1 and TRBV20-1 included, roughly five TRBV segments were more frequent in patients than in controls.

The germline V gene encodes CDR1 SGHTA and CDR2 FQGNSA. V shed 3 bases and J shed 1 base, with 20 bases lying between them. This CDR3 is built from 18 residues. Tagging with unique molecular identifiers was a feature of the TCR beta cDNA libraries. The source material, 1 to 10 million T cells, gave rise to about 460,000 cDNA molecules. One entry per CDR3 protein results from TCRdb running MiXCR on the PCR reads. The sample lists hundreds of thousands of distinct CDR3 sequences, approximately 33% occurring once. The table lists this clonotype with a few counts. The antigen is not known. This clonotype was obtained from a girl under 18 with multiple sclerosis. Sequencing was carried out using blood. The chain carries TRBV7-2 and TRBJ2-3, with D perhaps matching TRBD2 (6 bases). CDR3: CASSLFRGTRSRTDTQYF. CDR3 bases: TGTGCCAGCAGCTTGTTCCGCGGGACTCGCTCTCGCACAGATACGCAGTATTTT.